The source of this TCR beta chain is a study of blood T cell repertoires in COVID-19. CDR1 and CDR2 (germline): ENHRY, SYGVKD. The length of the CDR3 is 13 residues. Between the trimmed V and J ends, which lost 2 bases and 2 bases, there was a span of 6 bases. The data were produced by immunoSEQ multiplex PCR, yet TCRdb's version contains in-frame clones alone and is incomplete. The data contain 500,000 to 600,000 clones, less than 90% of them seen just once; the ten biggest clones take up roughly 7.3%. Patients from Seattle were sampled longitudinally, starting during active infection. This receptor was identified in a woman in her forties or fifties with COVID-19, enrolled during active disease. V gene TRBV10-3 combines with J gene TRBJ1-2; D perhaps matches TRBD1 (5 bases). Sequencing input: peripheral blood. The CDR3 is CAISEAGNYGYTF. Written as DNA, the CDR3 is TGTGCCATCAGTGAGGCAGGGAACTATGGCTACACCTTC.